These 7 T cell receptor beta chains came from one sample sequenced in a study of vaccination effects on CD4 cells after COVID-19. These TCRs are of unknown antigen specificity. Produced via immunoSEQ multiplex PCR; TCRdb's table is partial and in-frame only. This repertoire shows approximately 70,000 clones, around 79% found once; its top ten account for around 3.2%. With the ViraFEST assay, the study expanded antigen-specific CD4+ T cells using viral peptide pools, then sequenced them. Culture proceeded for 10 days, and CD4+ T cells were then isolated. Vaccinees lacked prior SARS-CoV-2 infection and tested negative for nucleocapsid antibodies. The input for sequencing was CD4+ T cells from PBMCs cultured with HCoV-NL63 spike peptides, taken before COVID-19 vaccination. These receptors all stem from a human donor who received a COVID-19 vaccine.

The gene calls are TRBV5-4 and TRBJ1-1; perhaps TRBD1 as D (6 bases). Looked up from germline, CDR1 is SGHNT and CDR2 is YYREEE (reference sequence). Trimming shortened V by 4 bases and J by 4 bases, and 17 bases separated the two germline ends. This CDR3 spans 15 amino acids. The DNA of the CDR3 is TGTGCCAGCAGCCGGACAGTCTCGGTGGGCACTGAAGCTTTCTTT. Amino acids: CASSRTVSVGTEAFF.

The chain is built from TRBV15 and TRBJ1-2; no clear D gene. The CDR3 has 17 residues. Germline V gives CDR1 LNHNV, CDR2 YYDKDF (reference sequence). Trimming removed 3 bases at V and 5 bases at J, with 22 bases between. This CDR3 is CATSSYNSGPPGYGYTF. CDR3 coding DNA: TGTGCCACCAGCAGTTACAATTCCGGGCCCCCTGGGTATGGCTACACCTTC.

The V call is TRBV2, the J call TRBJ2-3; D possibly corresponds to TRBD2 (5 bases). The V end lost 7 bases, the J end lost 0 bases, and 17 bases lay between the germline ends. Germline V CDR1 and CDR2: SNHLY, FYNNEI. CDR3 length equals 16 residues. The CDR3 sequence: CASTQEGATSTDTQYF. The CDR3 DNA reads as TGTGCCAGCACACAAGAGGGAGCGACTAGCACAGATACGCAGTATTTT.

The chain has TRBV6-5 and TRBJ2-7, with D perhaps given as TRBD1 or TRBD2 (5 bases each). Germline V gives CDR1 MNHEY, CDR2 SVGAGI. The CDR3 is 13 amino acids. CDR3: CASGGLTYEQYVV. In DNA form, the CDR3 reads TGTGCCAGCGGGGGTCTCACCTACGAGCAGTACGTTGTC.

The chain joins TRBV5-3 to TRBJ2-7, with D unclear. TRBV5-3 is designated an ORF whose function remains uncertain. V gave up 1 base and J gave up 1 base, with 9 bases separating them. This CDR3 has 14 residues. The CDR3 DNA reads as TGTGCCAGAAGCTTGTACCGACGTTCCTACGAGCAGTACGTC. Protein product: CARSLYRRSYEQYV.

V is TRBV6-5 and J is TRBJ1-1, with TRBD1 as a possible D gene (6 bases). Trimming took 0 bases from V and 1 from J, leaving 12 bases between them. Germline lookup yields CDR1 MNHEY and CDR2 SVGAGI. CDR3 size: 16 residues. The CDR3 loop reads CASSYSKADRNTEAFF. CDR3 sequence (DNA): TGTGCCAGCAGTTACTCGAAGGCGGACAGGAACACTGAAGCTTTCTTT.

The chain joins TRBV6-4 to TRBJ2-2; weak D call: TRBD1 (5 bases). V was shortened by 0 bases and J by 3 bases, with 20 bases between the two germline ends. The CDR3 extends over 19 amino acids. Germline CDR1 reads MRHNA; CDR2 reads SNTAGT. Here the CDR3 reads CASSDSALTVNFHTGELFF. The CDR3 DNA follows: TGTGCCAGCAGTGACTCCGCCTTGACAGTTAATTTTCACACCGGGGAGCTGTTTTTT.